This T cell receptor beta chain came from a study of a mutant IDH1 vaccine in newly diagnosed glioma (dated by TCRdb to about 2021). Background for the entire study: Patients received eight vaccinations in weeks 1, 3, 5, 7, 11, 15, 19 and 23, corresponding to visits V03 through V10. Longitudinal TCRB deep sequencing was done for some 26 treated patients, wherever samples were available for exploratory analyses. Of the 32 patients who were treated, around 60% were male and around 38% were female, and the mean age was around 40 years. Prior to enrollment, standard therapy consisting of radiotherapy alone, temozolomide alone, or radiochemotherapy with temozolomide had been administered to patients, with the combination being received by most patients. Vaccination began 4-6 weeks after radiotherapy alone, or alongside temozolomide cycles in the chemotherapy-containing groups. Peripheral blood was drawn at six visits: V03 (baseline), V05, V07, V10, V12 and V13.

Library construction relied on the immunoSEQ multiplex PCR assay. Rearranged TCR beta chain sequences were amplified with the hsTCRB Kit following the manufacturer's protocol. Sequencing of TCRB libraries was carried out on an Illumina MiSeq. In the authors' own workflow: Demultiplexing, trimming and gene mapping were performed with the kit vendor's proprietary platform. TCRdb provides this immuneACCESS table in a form limited to in-frame rearrangements. Some clones are lacking; in checked studies, under half of them reflect an unresolved V gene, and why the rest are absent is not known. V and J calls plus clone size are reproduced from that table; the DNA served to infer D and trimming. Counted in this sample were about 54,000 clones; 80% of them appeared once. About 6.3% of the sample rests with the top ten. Broader findings and caveats from the paper: Pseudoprogression appeared unrelated to alterations in the top peripheral T cell clonotypes detected by TCRB sequencing. Across multiple MHC alleles, vaccine-induced immune responses were seen in 93.3% of patients. The authors noted that analyses of patient blood samples could not be reproduced because of sample limitations. Selection of PBMC samples for TCRB deep sequencing was based on availability.

Of note for this clone: The antigen this receptor binds is unknown. No much larger clone is present one base from it, and per-base qualities are unavailable.

Inclusive of the bounding cysteine and phenylalanine, the CDR3 is 13 residues long. Only the CDR3 portion is preserved as DNA: 39 bases, with reading frame beginning at the first base. CDR1 is given as GTSNPN and CDR2 as SVGIG, both from the germline V gene (reference sequence). This specimen's time point label, interpreted: week 23, last vaccination. A 20-mer mutant IDH1 peptide at 300 micrograms in Montanide made up each vaccine dose, which was injected subcutaneously together with topical imiquimod. The donors had newly diagnosed IDH1-mutant astrocytomas of WHO grade 3 or 4 that showed loss of nuclear ATRX. The samples were drawn from NOA16, a multicentre, single-arm, open-label phase I trial in Germany that tested a mutant IDH1 peptide vaccine in humans for the first time. Genomic DNA for TCRB sequencing was isolated from EDTA blood with the DNeasy Blood and Tissue Kit.

Here the chain combines TRBV30 and TRBJ2-7; 7 nucleotides in the junction match TRBD1. The starting material was PBMCs, obtained from a glioma patient whose treatment included an IDH1 peptide vaccine. This TCR was recovered from a man aged 35 to 55 with glioma. The CDR3 region: CARTAGGSYEQYF. The sequenced DNA: TGTGCTCGGACGGCAGGGGGCTCCTACGAGCAGTACTTC. The CDR3 plus the reference TRBV30 and TRBJ2-7 genes for the other parts give the full variable domain: SQTIHQWPATLVQPVGSPLSLECTVEGTSNPNLYWYRQAAGRGLQLLFYSVGIGQISSEVPQNLSASRPQDRQFILSSKKLLLSDSGFYLCARTAGGSYEQYFGPGTRLTVT.